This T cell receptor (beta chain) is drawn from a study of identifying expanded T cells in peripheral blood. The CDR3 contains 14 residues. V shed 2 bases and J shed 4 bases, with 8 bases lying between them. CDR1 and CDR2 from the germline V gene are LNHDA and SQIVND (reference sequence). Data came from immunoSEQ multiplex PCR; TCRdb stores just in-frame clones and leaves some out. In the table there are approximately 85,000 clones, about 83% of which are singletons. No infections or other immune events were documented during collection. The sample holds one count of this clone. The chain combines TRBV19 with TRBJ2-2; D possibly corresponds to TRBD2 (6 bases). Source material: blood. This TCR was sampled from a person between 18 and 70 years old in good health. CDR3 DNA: TGTGCCAGTAGTATATCCGGGAGCACCGGGGAGCTGTTTTTT. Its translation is CASSISGSTGELFF.